This entry lists 6 T cell receptor beta chains sequenced from one sample in a study of T cells in narcolepsy. Libraries were prepared by immunoSEQ multiplex PCR; TCRdb keeps only in-frame clonotypes and omits some of them. This table has approximately 25,000 clones, 86% appearing once. Sequenced input: CD45RA- memory CD4+ T cells from PBMCs. The receptors were gathered from a human donor with narcolepsy.

V gene TRBV6-5 combines with J gene TRBJ1-2; D is perhaps TRBD1 (5 bases). CDR3 size: 15 residues. V shed 0 bases and J shed 8 bases, with 16 bases lying between them. The germline V gene has CDR1 MNHEY and CDR2 SVGAGI. The CDR3 DNA sequence: TGTGCCAGCAGTTACTCAGCGACAGTAGTCTCCGGCTACACCTTC. Its translation: CASSYSATVVSGYTF.

The V call is TRBV5-5, the J call TRBJ1-6, with D tentatively TRBD1 (5 bases). The CDR3 loop spans 15 amino acids. Per germline, CDR1 SGHKS and CDR2 YYEKEE (reference sequence). Between the trimmed V and J ends, which lost 2 bases and 6 bases, there was a span of 12 bases. CDR3 residues: CASSFRQLTNSPLHF. CDR3 coding DNA: TGTGCCAGCAGCTTTAGACAGCTCACTAATTCACCCCTCCACTTT. Full variable domain (rest looked up from reference TRBV5-5 and TRBJ1-6): DAGVTQSPTHLIKTRGQQVTLRCSPISGHKSVSWYQQVLGQGPQFIFQYYEKEERGRGNFPDRFSARQFPNYSSELNVNALLLGDSALYLCASSFRQLTNSPLHFGNGTRLTVT.

This clone was recorded once. This chain joins TRBV18 and TRBJ1-1; unclear D gene. The CDR3 consists of 15 residues. The germline gives CDR1 KGHSH, CDR2 LQKENI. V lost 0 bases and J lost 1, with 9 bases in between. In DNA form, the CDR3 reads TGTGCCAGCTCACCACCAGGCAGGAAGAACACTGAAGCTTTCTTT. This encodes CASSPPGRKNTEAFF.

The chain employs TRBV4-2 and TRBJ2-3; D call uncertain. V lost 2 bases to trimming and J lost 2 bases, with 5 bases between them. CDR1 is LGHNA, CDR2 YNFKEQ, per germline. The length of the CDR3 is 13 residues. The CDR3 is CASSQQNTDTQYF. The CDR3 DNA reads TGTGCCAGCAGCCAACAGAACACAGATACGCAGTATTTT.

The chain has TRBV10-3 and TRBJ2-3; 11 bases are a match to TRBD2. Trimming took 8 bases from V and 3 from J; bases not matched to a gene: 7. The CDR3 consists of 15 residues. CDR1 is ENHRY, CDR2 SYGVKD, per germline. For the CDR3, the DNA is TGTGCCATCGAAGGTAGCGGGGGGGCTACAGATACGCAGTATTTT. Its protein product is CAIEGSGGATDTQYF.

This chain uses TRBV11-2 with TRBJ1-1; 9 bases are shared with TRBD1. CDR3 length: 15 residues. V was pared by 3 bases and J by 5 bases, with 7 bases of the junction left unmatched. Germline V gene lookup returns CDR1 SGHAT and CDR2 FQNNGV. CDR3 residues: CASSFIGQGRTEAFF. The CDR3 DNA is TGTGCCAGCAGCTTTATCGGACAGGGGAGAACTGAAGCTTTCTTT.